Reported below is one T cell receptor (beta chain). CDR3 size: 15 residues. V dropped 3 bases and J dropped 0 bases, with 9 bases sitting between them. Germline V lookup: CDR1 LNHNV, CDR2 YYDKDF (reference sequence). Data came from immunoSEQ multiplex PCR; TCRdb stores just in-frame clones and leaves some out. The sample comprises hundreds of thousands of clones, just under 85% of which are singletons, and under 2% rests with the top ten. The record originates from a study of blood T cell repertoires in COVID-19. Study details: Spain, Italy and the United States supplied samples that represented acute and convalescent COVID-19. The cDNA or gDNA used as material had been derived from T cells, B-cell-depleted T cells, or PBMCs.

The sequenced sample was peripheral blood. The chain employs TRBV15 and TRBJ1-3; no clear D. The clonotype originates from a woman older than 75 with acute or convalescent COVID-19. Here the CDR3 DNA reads TGTGCCACCAGCAGGAGAACGCTCTCTGGAAACACCATATATTTT. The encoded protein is CATSRRTLSGNTIYF.